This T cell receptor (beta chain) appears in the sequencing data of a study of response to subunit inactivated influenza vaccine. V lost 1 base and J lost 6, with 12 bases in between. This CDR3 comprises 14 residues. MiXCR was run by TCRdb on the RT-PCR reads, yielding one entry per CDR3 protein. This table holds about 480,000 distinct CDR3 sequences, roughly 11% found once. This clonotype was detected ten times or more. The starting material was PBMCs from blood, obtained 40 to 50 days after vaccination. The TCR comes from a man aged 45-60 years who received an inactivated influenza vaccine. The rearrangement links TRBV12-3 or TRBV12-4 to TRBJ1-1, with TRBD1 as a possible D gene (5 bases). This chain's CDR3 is CASSLEGVRSEAFF. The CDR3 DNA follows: TGTGCCAGCAGTTTAGAAGGGGTACGATCTGAAGCTTTCTTT.